A selection of T cell receptor beta chains follows, all from one sample in a study of T-cell memory formation after mild COVID-19. TCRdb processed the 5' RACE reads anew with MiXCR; each CDR3 protein has one entry. The sample consists of around 430,000 distinct CDR3 sequences, approximately 16% of them appearing once. Material for sequencing was PBMCs or a T cell subset sorted from them (not recorded which). The source is a man younger than 35 who had mild COVID-19 (a few samples of this study predate the infection). Cell type and time point are not known. The CDR3 runs from the conserved cysteine through the conserved F or W. A D gene is named only where the DNA matches it firmly. The size field is filled for only some rows; it gives once, few, many or a size class.

d_gene	abundance	v_gene	j_gene	CDR3aa	CDR3nt
TRBD2	few	TRBV27	TRBJ2-1	CASGEGLYNEQFF	TGTGCCAGCGGGGAGGGACTCTACAATGAGCAGTTCTTC
.	few	TRBV12-3/TRBV12-4	TRBJ1-5	CASSYTGYQPQHF	TGTGCCAGCAGTTACACAGGTTATCAGCCCCAGCATTTT
.	.	TRBV5-1	TRBJ2-7	CASSPVGALNEQYF	TGCGCCAGCAGCCCTGTGGGGGCGCTTAACGAGCAGTACTTC
.	many	TRBV6-6	TRBJ2-5	CASSYSTKGGETQYF	TGTGCCAGCAGTTACTCTACGAAGGGGGGAGAGACCCAGTACTTC
TRBD2	once	TRBV6-1	TRBJ2-4	CASIQGTSGKNIQYF	TGTGCCAGCATACAGGGGACTAGCGGTAAAAACATTCAGTACTTC
.	.	TRBV5-1	TRBJ2-7	CASSWGDGYYEQYF	TGCGCCAGCAGCTGGGGGGACGGTTACTACGAGCAGTACTTC
TRBD2	.	TRBV7-9	TRBJ2-7	CASSSTSGGLDYEQYF	TGTGCCAGCAGCTCGACTAGCGGGGGCTTAGACTACGAGCAGTACTTC
.	few	TRBV7-2	TRBJ2-5	CASSLKGDRETQYF	TGTGCCAGCAGCTTAAAAGGGGATAGGGAGACCCAGTACTTC
.	few	TRBV5-1	TRBJ2-5	CASSAEVETQYF	TGCGCCAGCAGCGCGGAGGTGGAGACCCAGTACTTC
TRBD1	many	TRBV5-1	TRBJ2-5	CASSTTGGRETQYF	TGCGCCAGCAGCACAACAGGGGGCAGAGAGACCCAGTACTTC
.	many	TRBV6-4	TRBJ1-1	CASSEGGEDTEAFF	TGTGCCAGCAGTGAAGGGGGGGAGGACACTGAAGCTTTCTTT
TRBD1	.	TRBV5-1	TRBJ2-3	CASTSGTGGLQPGTDTQYF	TGCGCCAGCACCTCCGGGACAGGGGGCTTACAGCCAGGCACAGATACGCAGTATTTT
.	few	TRBV14	TRBJ2-7	CASSQHGAGTFGSYEQYF	TGTGCCAGCAGCCAACACGGGGCTGGAACGTTCGGCTCCTACGAGCAGTACTTC
.	.	TRBV5-8	TRBJ2-7	CASNPGGRSYEQYF	TGTGCCAGCAACCCGGGGGGCCGATCCTACGAGCAGTACTTC
.	.	TRBV20-1	TRBJ1-4	CSARLTEANEKLFF	TGCAGTGCACGACTGACAGAGGCCAATGAAAAACTGTTTTTT
.	few	TRBV12-3/TRBV12-4	TRBJ1-1	CASTTLVGYEAFF	TGTGCCAGCACAACCCTCGTCGGGTACGAAGCTTTCTTT
.	.	TRBV4-1	TRBJ1-1	CASSQVPLNTEAFF	TGCGCCAGCAGCCAAGTCCCCCTAAACACTGAAGCTTTCTTT
TRBD1	few	TRBV5-1	TRBJ2-3	CASSAGTGGDTQYF	TGCGCCAGCAGCGCCGGGACAGGGGGAGATACGCAGTATTTT
.	once	TRBV5-4	TRBJ1-1	CASSPTTAGNTEAFF	TGTGCCAGCAGCCCGACGACAGCCGGGAACACTGAAGCTTTCTTT
TRBD1	many	TRBV20-1	TRBJ1-5	CSANRGVGQPQHF	TGCAGTGCGAACAGGGGGGTCGGTCAGCCCCAGCATTTT
.	.	TRBV30	TRBJ2-1	CAWSPLHRDSYNEQFF	TGTGCCTGGAGTCCTCTCCACAGGGATTCCTACAATGAGCAGTTCTTC
.	.	TRBV12-3/TRBV12-4	TRBJ2-3	CASSLWTGQVDTQYF	TGTGCCAGCAGTTTGTGGACGGGGCAAGTAGATACGCAGTATTTT
TRBD1	few	TRBV20-1	TRBJ1-1	CSAPRTGGNTEAFF	TGCAGTGCTCCCAGGACAGGAGGGAACACTGAAGCTTTCTTT
TRBD1	.	TRBV11-2	TRBJ2-1	CASHRGRDRVTYNEQFF	TGTGCCAGCCACCGTGGACGGGACAGGGTTACCTACAATGAGCAGTTCTTC
TRBD2	few	TRBV24-1	TRBJ2-1	CATSDPGLAGDEQFF	TGTGCCACCAGTGATCCCGGACTAGCGGGTGATGAGCAGTTCTTC
TRBD2	few	TRBV5-1	TRBJ2-1	CASSHPILLAGTDEQFF	TGCGCCAGCAGCCACCCTATTCTTCTAGCGGGGACCGATGAGCAGTTCTTC
TRBD2	few	TRBV7-2	TRBJ2-7	CASTHGGVSHEQYF	TGTGCCAGCACCCACGGGGGGGTCTCCCACGAGCAGTACTTC
.	.	TRBV29-1	TRBJ2-3	CSVVGRTDTQYF	TGCAGCGTCGTGGGGAGGACAGATACGCAGTATTTT
.	many	TRBV10-3	TRBJ2-2	CAISDGQTNTGELFF	TGTGCCATCAGTGACGGACAGACAAACACCGGGGAGCTGTTTTTT
.	few	TRBV5-1	TRBJ2-2	CASSFDPGELFF	TGCGCCAGCAGCTTCGATCCCGGGGAGCTGTTTTTT
.	.	TRBV6-5	TRBJ1-6	CASSYNPPGNSPLHF	TGTGCCAGCAGTTACAACCCCCCAGGGAATTCACCCCTCCACTTT
.	.	TRBV6-5	TRBJ2-5	CASSYRWRGLGETQYF	TGTGCCAGCAGTTACCGGTGGAGGGGGCTTGGAGAGACCCAGTACTTC
TRBD2	.	TRBV20-1	TRBJ2-5	CSARIAGAYQETQYF	TGCAGTGCTAGAATAGCGGGGGCGTACCAAGAGACCCAGTACTTC
.	.	TRBV12-3/TRBV12-4	TRBJ2-5	CASSLARQTGETQYF	TGTGCCAGCAGTTTAGCGCGTCAGACCGGGGAGACCCAGTACTTC
TRBD1	.	TRBV5-1	TRBJ2-5	CASSLGRRDRDTGETQYF	TGCGCCAGCAGCTTGGGCCGCAGGGACAGGGACACGGGAGAGACCCAGTACTTC
.	few	TRBV30	TRBJ2-4	CAWSTKGGNIQYF	TGTGCCTGGAGTACCAAGGGCGGAAACATTCAGTACTTC
.	few	TRBV5-1	TRBJ1-2	CASSSHEAGGGYTF	TGCGCCAGCAGCTCCCACGAGGCCGGGGGTGGCTACACCTTC
.	.	TRBV7-2	TRBJ1-2	CASSPQGINYGYTF	TGTGCCAGCAGCCCCCAGGGAATTAACTATGGCTACACCTTC
TRBD1	.	TRBV19	TRBJ2-3	CASSGRDRGDTQYF	TGTGCCAGTAGTGGACGGGACAGGGGAGATACGCAGTATTTT
.	.	TRBV4-1	TRBJ1-6	CASSQRTAPNSPLHF	TGCGCCAGCAGCCAGAGGACAGCGCCTAATTCACCCCTCCACTTT
.	.	TRBV3-1	TRBJ1-1	CASSTAGGFTEAFF	TGTGCCAGCAGCACAGCCGGGGGATTCACTGAAGCTTTCTTT
.	.	TRBV5-1	TRBJ2-1	CASSSRSGSYNEQFF	TGCGCCAGCAGCTCCCGCAGCGGCTCCTACAATGAGCAGTTCTTC
.	few	TRBV7-6	TRBJ1-1	CASSLDIPEAGTEAFF	TGTGCCAGCAGCTTAGATATCCCAGAAGCTGGTACTGAAGCTTTCTTT
.	many	TRBV7-9	TRBJ2-3	CASSSYPDTQYF	TGTGCCAGCAGCTCGTACCCAGATACGCAGTATTTT
.	.	TRBV15	TRBJ1-6	CATSRVTDSPLHF	TGTGCCACCAGCAGAGTGACAGATTCACCCCTCCACTTT
TRBD2	many	TRBV7-2	TRBJ2-2	CASSLNSGGAGELFF	TGTGCCAGCAGCTTAAATAGCGGGGGAGCCGGTGAGCTGTTTTTT
.	few	TRBV3-1	TRBJ2-3	CASSQESTPRDTQYF	TGTGCCAGCAGCCAAGAATCCACCCCGAGAGATACGCAGTATTTT
.	many	TRBV7-6	TRBJ1-4	CASSFNNAQGGEKLFF	TGTGCCAGCAGCTTCAATAACGCACAAGGTGGTGAAAAACTGTTTTTT
.	.	TRBV19	TRBJ1-6	CASSPRGSGATNSPLHF	TGTGCCAGTAGTCCTCGTGGTTCGGGGGCTACTAATTCACCCCTCCACTTT
.	many	TRBV7-2	TRBJ2-7	CASSLPSGANEQYF	TGTGCCAGCAGCCTCCCCTCGGGAGCCAACGAGCAGTACTTC
.	few	TRBV6-2/TRBV6-3	TRBJ2-1	CASRYERVGNEQFF	TGTGCCAGCAGGTATGAGAGGGTAGGCAATGAGCAGTTCTTC
TRBD1	few	TRBV5-5	TRBJ2-2	CASSWGTGPGELFF	TGTGCCAGCAGCTGGGGGACAGGGCCCGGGGAGCTGTTTTTT
TRBD1	.	TRBV7-6	TRBJ1-6	CASSQQGNDSPLHF	TGTGCCAGCAGCCAACAGGGGAATGATTCACCCCTCCACTTT
TRBD2	.	TRBV7-6	TRBJ2-1	CASSLEAGVKREQFF	TGTGCCAGCAGCTTAGAAGCGGGGGTGAAACGTGAGCAGTTCTTC
.	.	TRBV30	TRBJ2-7	CAWSFRAGKNYEQYF	TGTGCCTGGAGTTTTAGGGCGGGGAAAAACTACGAGCAGTACTTC
.	few	TRBV10-3	TRBJ1-2	CAIEPGRDGIGGTYGYTF	TGTGCCATTGAACCCGGCCGGGACGGCATTGGTGGGACCTATGGCTACACCTTC
.	.	TRBV14	TRBJ2-5	CASSQEGALAKTQYF	TGTGCCAGCAGCCAGGAGGGGGCATTGGCGAAGACCCAGTACTTC
TRBD2	few	TRBV9	TRBJ2-3	CASSVDTGTSADTQYF	TGTGCCAGCAGCGTAGATACCGGGACTAGTGCAGATACGCAGTATTTT
.	few	TRBV18	TRBJ2-3	CASSSFLGGTDTQYF	TGTGCCAGCTCGTCCTTCCTGGGGGGCACAGATACGCAGTATTTT